What follows are 30 T cell receptor beta chains derived from one specimen sequenced in a study of cytomegalovirus exposure and HLA in healthy donors. 13 Jbeta primers and 60 Vbeta primers were used for the PCR. Data came from immunoSEQ multiplex PCR; TCRdb stores just in-frame clones and leaves some out. The data contain approximately 110,000 clones, approximately 76% of them singletons. Input material: PBMCs. The source is a middle-aged man in good health and CMV-seronegative.

The chain is built from TRBV9 and TRBJ1-1; D unclear. Germline V lookup: CDR1 SGDLS, CDR2 YYNGEE. The CDR3 is 18 amino acids. Deletions cut 3 bases from V and 1 base from J, with 22 bases between. The CDR3 DNA follows: TGTGCCAGCAGCGCACTTTCACCTCCCCCCTGGGCGAACACTGAAGCTTTCTTT. This translates into CASSALSPPPWANTEAFF.

This chain connects TRBV27 to TRBJ1-5; 7 bases line up with TRBD1. The V segment lost 5 bases and the J segment 0 bases; nucleotides outside the gene matches: 10. In germline, CDR1 is MNHEY, CDR2 SMNVEV (reference sequence). The CDR3 covers 17 residues. CDR3 bases: TGTGCCAGCAGTCTAAACGCCGGGACAGTTAGCAATCAGCCCCAGCATTTT. Encoded protein: CASSLNAGTVSNQPQHF.

The chain carries TRBV5-4 and TRBJ2-1; a weak D match, TRBD2 (7 bases). Germline values: CDR1 SGHNT, CDR2 YYREEE (reference sequence). The CDR3 extends over 16 amino acids. Trimming pared 3 bases from V and 4 bases from J, leaving 17 bases between. The CDR3 bases are TGTGCCAGCAGCTCGGGGGCAAGCGGGGTATACAATGAGCAGTTCTTC. Translation gives CASSSGASGVYNEQFF.

This clone came up once. The chain couples TRBV7-8 to TRBJ1-2; the D is unclear. The CDR3 extends over 13 amino acids. Germline assignment: CDR1 SGHVS and CDR2 FQNEAQ. V lost 1 base and J 7 bases, leaving 10 bases between the germline ends. CDR3 region: CASSLGREGGYTF. CDR3 coding DNA: TGTGCCAGCAGCTTAGGTCGGGAAGGTGGCTACACCTTC.

The chain has TRBV5-6 and TRBJ1-4; tentatively, D is TRBD1 (5 bases). CDR1 is SGHDT and CDR2 is YYEEEE in the germline V gene. V was trimmed by 5 bases and J by 12 bases, leaving 14 bases between them. The CDR3 runs 12 residues. DNA of the CDR3: TGTGCCAGCAGTCCCGGTGGGGGGGAACTGTTTTTT. This codes for CASSPGGGELFF.

The chain joins TRBV4-1 to TRBJ2-7; weak D call: TRBD2 (5 bases). Per germline, CDR1 MGHRA and CDR2 YSYEKL. The CDR3 has 14 residues. The V end was cut by 3 bases, the J end by 3 bases, with 12 bases between. The CDR3 sequence is CASSQEADHYEQYF. The CDR3 DNA follows: TGCGCCAGCAGCCAGGAAGCGGACCACTACGAGCAGTACTTC.

This clone was seen only a few times. The V gene is TRBV29-1, the J gene TRBJ1-1, with TRBD1 matching 8 bases. CDR3 length: 14 residues. Trimming took 0 bases from V and 2 from J; bases not matched to a gene: 2. The germline CDR1 and CDR2 sequences are SQVTM and ANQGSEA. The DNA for the CDR3 is TGCAGCGTTGAAGAGACAGGGGTTAACACTGAAGCTTTCTTT. Its protein product is CSVEETGVNTEAFF. Based on the CDR3 plus reference TRBV29-1 and TRBJ1-1, the full variable domain is SAVISQKPSRDICQRGTSLTIQCQVDSQVTMMFWYRQQPGQSLTLIATANQGSEATYESGFVIDKFPISRPNLTFSTLTVSNMSPEDSSIYLCSVEETGVNTEAFFGQGTRLTVV.

V gene TRBV5-1 combines with J gene TRBJ1-1, with a possible D match to TRBD1 (5 bases). Germline lookup yields CDR1 SGHRS and CDR2 YFSETQ. The CDR3 is 13 residues long. Trimming removed 3 bases at V and 4 bases at J, with 10 bases between. DNA for the CDR3: TGCGCCAGCAGCTCGCAGGGTGGCACTGAAGCTTTCTTT. It translates to CASSSQGGTEAFF.

This clone was recorded only once. The chain links TRBV28 to TRBJ2-5; TRBD1 is a possible D gene (6 bases). The CDR3 spans 14 residues. The germline V and J ends were trimmed by 6 bases and 4 bases, with 15 bases remaining between them. Germline V lookup: CDR1 MDHEN, CDR2 SYDVKM. The CDR3 DNA is TGTGCCAGCAGCAAAGGGGGTTTTCTAGAGACCCAGTACTTC. Residues: CASSKGGFLETQYF. The variable domain in full, completed from reference TRBV28 and TRBJ2-5, reads DVKVTQSSRYLVKRTGEKVFLECVQDMDHENMFWYRQDPGLGLRLIYFSYDVKMKEKGDIPEGYSVSREKKERFSLILESASTNQTSMYLCASSKGGFLETQYFGPGTRLLVL.

The chain carries TRBV2 and TRBJ1-5, with TRBD1 as a possible D gene (5 bases). The germline gives CDR1 SNHLY, CDR2 FYNNEI. Trimming removed 4 bases from V and 6 bases from J, with 13 bases in between. The CDR3 contains 14 residues. CDR3 DNA: TGTGCCAGCAGTGTAGGACAAGTCGCTCAGCCCCAGCATTTT. Its protein is CASSVGQVAQPQHF.

This CDR3 reads CASTPRAGVGTGELFF. In DNA form, the CDR3 reads TGTGCCAGCACCCCACGGGCAGGGGTAGGCACCGGGGAGCTGTTTTTT. The chain employs TRBV7-8 and TRBJ2-2; maybe TRBD1 (6 bases). The V gene lost 7 bases and the J gene lost 4 bases, with 19 bases spanning the gap. The CDR3 totals 16 residues. Germline assignment: CDR1 SGHVS and CDR2 FQNEAQ. Variable domain in full (rest from reference TRBV7-8 and TRBJ2-2): GAGVSQSPRYKVAKRGQDVALRCDPISGHVSLFWYQQALGQGPEFLTYFQNEAQLDKSGLPSDRFFAERPEGSVSTLKIQRTQQEDSAVYLCASTPRAGVGTGELFFGEGSRLTVL.

The V and J genes are TRBV27 and TRBJ1-6; 9 bases are a match to TRBD1. The germline CDR1 and CDR2 sequences are MNHEY and SMNVEV (reference sequence). The CDR3 length is 15 residues. The V gene end was trimmed by 3 bases and the J gene end by 8 bases; junction bases not matched to a gene: 5. CDR3 residues: CASSFQQGAYSPLHF. CDR3 DNA sequence: TGTGCCAGCAGTTTCCAACAGGGGGCTTATTCACCCCTCCACTTT.

This clone was seen a few times. The chain recombines TRBV29-1 with TRBJ1-1, with D unclear. CDR3 length: 13 residues. The V and J ends lost 1 base and 5 bases respectively, with 11 bases between them. The germline gives CDR1 SQVTM, CDR2 ANQGSEA. CDR3 in DNA: TGCAGCGTTGAAGGAGGGAAGAGAACTGAAGCTTTCTTT. This translates into CSVEGGKRTEAFF.

This clone has just a few counts. The junction and the germline gene differ at one end; a read error may be behind it. The chain is built from TRBV7-2 and TRBJ2-7; D is perhaps TRBD2 (5 bases). CDR3 length: 14 amino acids. CDR1 SGHTA and CDR2 FQGNSA come from the germline V gene. Written as DNA, the CDR3 is TGTGCCAGCAGCTTATCTCCCTCTGACCAACTAGGGATCTTC. Protein product: CASSLSPSDQLGIF.

This clone came up once. The J gene is TRBJ2-5, the V gene TRBV18; 8 bases fit TRBD2. V trimming: 0 bases; J trimming: 4 bases; junction bases outside the gene matches: 4. CDR1 is KGHSH and CDR2 is LQKENI in the germline V gene. The CDR3 is 15 amino acids. The CDR3 sequence: CASSPPSGGIETQYF. DNA of the CDR3: TGTGCCAGCTCACCACCATCGGGGGGGATAGAGACCCAGTACTTC.

A remark on this clone: An end of the junction does not agree with germline; a read error may underlie this. The chain has TRBV7-7 and TRBJ2-2; perhaps TRBD1 as D (6 bases). Per the germline V gene, CDR1 is SSHAT and CDR2 is FNYEAQ (reference sequence). CDR3 length: 17 amino acids. The CDR3 reads CASSLGGWGPDTGELFF. For the CDR3, the DNA is TGTGCTAGCAGCTTAGGTGGTTGGGGGCCAGACACCGGGGAGCTGTTTTTT.

The chain joins TRBV7-2 to TRBJ2-7, with 7 positions matching TRBD1. Trimming cost V 4 bases and J 9 bases; bases outside gene matches: 6. The CDR3 is made up of 12 amino acids. Germline V lookup: CDR1 SGHTA, CDR2 FQGNSA. The CDR3 loop is CASSYRGIGQYF. DNA of the CDR3: TGTGCCAGCAGCTACAGGGGTATAGGGCAGTACTTC.

This chain connects TRBV5-1 to TRBJ1-2; 9 bases agree with TRBD1. V gave up 4 bases and J gave up 4 bases; unmatched junction bases: 8. This CDR3 region has 15 residues. Germline CDR1 SGHRS, CDR2 YFSETQ. The CDR3 region has the DNA TGCGCCAGCAGCCGCGAGCCGGACAGGGGCTATGGCTACACCTTC. Translating it yields CASSREPDRGYGYTF.

This chain links TRBV27 with TRBJ1-5; 8 bases line up with TRBD1. After removal of 6 bases from V and 5 bases from J, the junction contained 15 bases not matched to a gene. The CDR3 spans 17 residues. Per the germline V gene, CDR1 is MNHEY and CDR2 is SMNVEV (reference sequence). The CDR3 spells CASSPWTGRSSHQPQHF. DNA of the CDR3: TGTGCCAGCAGCCCCTGGACAGGGAGGAGCTCCCATCAGCCCCAGCATTTT.

The rearrangement joins TRBV7-9 to TRBJ2-3; 13 bases line up with TRBD2. The junction had 7 bases not matched to a gene; V was cut back by 5 bases and J by 2 bases. The germline V gene has CDR1 SEHNR and CDR2 FQNEAQ (reference sequence). This CDR3 is 17 amino acids long. The CDR3 sequence is CASSKGTSGDNTDTQYF. CDR3 DNA sequence: TGTGCCAGCAGCAAAGGGACTAGCGGGGATAACACAGATACGCAGTATTTT.

The rearrangement links TRBV6-5 to TRBJ1-2, with TRBD1 matching over 8 bases. The CDR3 extends over 12 amino acids. Germline loops: CDR1 MNHEY, CDR2 SVGAGI. Losses at the gene ends were 5 bases for V and 8 bases for J; bases not matched to a gene: 4. The CDR3 sequence is CASSARTGGYTF. The DNA of the CDR3 is TGTGCCAGCAGTGCCAGGACAGGGGGCTACACCTTC.

V usage is TRBV4-2 and J usage is TRBJ2-6, with 8 positions matching TRBD2. V trimming: 0 bases; J trimming: 0 bases; junction bases outside the gene matches: 7. This CDR3 is built from 19 residues. The germline CDR1 and CDR2 sequences are LGHNA and YNFKEQ. CDR3 sequence (DNA): TGTGCCAGCAGCCAAGATGAGGCGGGGGGTTACTCTGGGGCCAACGTCCTGACTTTC. Its protein product is CASSQDEAGGYSGANVLTF.

The chain recombines TRBV5-6 with TRBJ1-4; TRBD1 matches at 7 bases. Trimming cost V 4 bases and J 5 bases; bases outside gene matches: 8. In germline, CDR1 is SGHDT, CDR2 YYEEEE. The length of the CDR3 is 15 residues. The CDR3 spells CASSPSGTANEKLFF. DNA for the CDR3: TGTGCCAGCAGCCCTTCCGGGACAGCCAATGAAAAACTGTTTTTT.

V gene TRBV13 combines with J gene TRBJ2-4; D is undetermined. Trimming stripped 0 bases from V and 6 bases from J, with 6 bases between. CDR3 length: 13 amino acids. Germline assignment: CDR1 PRHDT and CDR2 FYEKMQ (reference sequence). CDR3 sequence (DNA): TGTGCCAGCAGCTTAGGGGGCAGAAACATTCAGTACTTC. Encoded protein: CASSLGGRNIQYF.

This clone has just a few counts. V and J are TRBV7-9 and TRBJ1-4, with D perhaps matching TRBD1 (5 bases). Per the germline V gene, CDR1 is SEHNR and CDR2 is FQNEAQ (reference sequence). The CDR3 sequence is 19 residues long. V lost 8 bases to trimming and J lost 5 bases, with 30 bases between them. The CDR3 nucleotides are TGTGCCAGCCGAGCTTCCCGGCTGGGGCAGGGTAACGGGAATGAAAAACTGTTTTTT. Protein sequence: CASRASRLGQGNGNEKLFF.

J is TRBJ1-2 and V is TRBV9, with a tentative D call TRBD1 (5 bases). Germline V CDR1 and CDR2: SGDLS, YYNGEE. V was pared by 4 bases and J by 2 bases, with 15 bases between. This CDR3 comprises 15 residues. The CDR3 DNA reads TGTGCCAGCAGCTATCACGCTTCAGGGAACTATGGCTACACCTTC. It yields the protein CASSYHASGNYGYTF.

V and J are TRBV9 and TRBJ2-5; 8 bases are a match to TRBD1. In germline, CDR1 is SGDLS, CDR2 YYNGEE. V trimming: 0 bases; J trimming: 5 bases; junction bases outside the gene matches: 12. The CDR3 consists of 17 residues. The CDR3 sequence: CASSVGRGDRGWETQYF. DNA of the CDR3: TGTGCCAGCAGCGTAGGTCGGGGAGACAGGGGTTGGGAGACCCAGTACTTC.

A few counts support this clone. CDR3 coding DNA: TGTGCCAGCAGGACGCAGGGAACTGGAAACACCATATATTTT. Translated: CASRTQGTGNTIYF. The genes are TRBV5-6 and TRBJ1-3, with TRBD1 as a possible D gene (5 bases). Germline CDR1 is SGHDT and CDR2 is YYEEEE. V was pared by 5 bases and J by 2 bases, with 11 bases between. The CDR3 contains 14 residues.

V is TRBV5-1 and J is TRBJ2-4, with D tentatively TRBD1 (6 bases). The germline V gene has CDR1 SGHRS and CDR2 YFSETQ. CDR3 length equals 13 residues. V was cut by 6 bases and J by 8 bases, with 15 bases left in between. CDR3 amino acids: CASKSGVGDIQYF. The DNA for the CDR3 is TGCGCCAGCAAGTCAGGGGTTGGAGACATTCAGTACTTC.

Only one count was recorded for this clone. V is TRBV5-1 and J is TRBJ2-1; a possible D gene is TRBD2 (6 bases). Trimming shortened V by 4 bases and J by 4 bases, and 12 bases separated the two germline ends. Germline CDR1 reads SGHRS; CDR2 reads YFSETQ. The CDR3 contains 14 residues. The CDR3: CASSMGDSYNEQFF. In DNA form, the CDR3 reads TGCGCCAGCAGCATGGGGGACTCATACAATGAGCAGTTCTTC.